These T cell receptor beta chains were read from a single sample in a study of tumor-infiltrating lymphocytes in oesophageal squamous cell carcinoma. TCRdb redid the calling of the PCR reads with MiXCR, one entry per CDR3 protein. The table lists more than 15,000 distinct CDR3 sequences, 35% to 45% of them singletons. The sequencing sample was made of normal esophageal tissue next to the tumor. These receptors all stem from a female donor with esophageal squamous cell carcinoma. The CDR3 runs from the conserved cysteine through the conserved F or W. Fields, in order: V gene, J gene, clone size, D gene, CDR3 DNA, CDR3 protein. D genes are given only for firm matches. Rows may omit the clone size; those that give it use once, few, many or a size class.

TRBV19,TRBJ1-1,many,TRBD1,TGTGCCAGTAGTATACTAAGACAGGGCGGGAGGAACACTGAAGCTTTCTTT,CASSILRQGGRNTEAFF
TRBV28,TRBJ2-1,.,TRBD2,TGTGCCAGCAGTTTCCCGCGGCCTAGCGGGAGTTCATACAATGAGCAGTTCTTC,CASSFPRPSGSSYNEQFF
TRBV11-3,TRBJ2-7,many,.,TGTGCCAGCAGCCCTTCTAGCGCCTACAATGAGCAGTACTTC,CASSPSSAYNEQYF
TRBV10-3,TRBJ1-1,.,.,TGTGCCATCAGTGAATCACAGCTAGACCTGAACACTGAAGCTTTCTTT,CAISESQLDLNTEAFF
TRBV7-2,TRBJ2-5,.,TRBD1,TGTGCCATCGCACTTCAGGGGGCGAGACAAGAGACCCAGTACTTC,CAIALQGARQETQYF
TRBV5-1,TRBJ2-3,.,.,TGCGCCAGCAGCTTCCAGGGTTGGTCAGATACGCAGTATTTT,CASSFQGWSDTQYF
TRBV24-1,TRBJ2-3,medium-sized,.,TGTGCCACCAGTGGTTCAGTGGTGGATACGCAGTATTTT,CATSGSVVDTQYF
TRBV7-2,TRBJ2-7,.,.,TGTGCCAGCAGCTTAGAGGGCGGCTACGAGCAGTACTTC,CASSLEGGYEQYF
TRBV7-9,TRBJ1-3,many,.,TGTGCCAGCAGCTATTGGACTCCTACGGGGGGCCTCTCTGGAAACACCATATATTTT,CASSYWTPTGGLSGNTIYF
TRBV2,TRBJ2-1,many,TRBD1,TGTGCCAGCAGCGGGACAGGGGACAATGAGCAGTTCTTC,CASSGTGDNEQFF
TRBV2,TRBJ2-4,many,TRBD1,TGTGCCAGCAGGGGGCGGACAGGGATACTCGCCAAAAACATTCAGTACTTC,CASRGRTGILAKNIQYF
TRBV5-6,TRBJ2-1,.,TRBD2,TGTGCCAGCAGCTTGGGATTACTAGCGGGAGGGTATTCGGGATACAATGAGCAGTTCTTC,CASSLGLLAGGYSGYNEQFF
TRBV7-9,TRBJ2-5,few,.,TGTGCCAGCAGCCCCCAAAGAGCGCAAGAGACCCAGTACTTC,CASSPQRAQETQYF
TRBV5-6,TRBJ2-4,many,.,TGTGCCAGCAGCCAGGAGGGGAAGGGGGACAAGCTTCGTCGGTACTTC,CASSQEGKGDKLRRYF
TRBV7-2,TRBJ1-4,.,.,TGTGCCAGCAACAAGGAGGGGGTCAATGGTGAAAAACTGTTTTTT,CASNKEGVNGEKLFF
TRBV28,TRBJ2-1,.,.,TGTGCCAGCAGTTTAAGCCAGGCATACGACAATGAGCAGTTCTTC,CASSLSQAYDNEQFF
TRBV12-3/TRBV12-4,TRBJ1-6,many,.,TGTGCCAGCAGTTTATCCGCGGGATCACCCCTCCACTTT,CASSLSAGSPLHF
TRBV5-4,TRBJ1-2,few,.,TGTGCCAGCAGCCAACAGAATAACTATGGCTACACCTTC,CASSQQNNYGYTF
TRBV7-2,TRBJ1-2,medium-sized,.,TGTGCCAGCAGCCCCCATCAGGGGCAGGGCTACACCTTC,CASSPHQGQGYTF
TRBV6-1,TRBJ2-7,many,TRBD1,TGTGCCAGCAGCCCTCAGGAAGGGGGCAGGTACGAGCAGTACTTC,CASSPQEGGRYEQYF
TRBV12-5,TRBJ2-3,many,.,TGTGCTAGTGGTTTGGAAATCGGGGAGCGGTATTTT,CASGLEIGERYF
TRBV20-1,TRBJ2-1,few,.,TGCAGTGCTAGGGGACCCACGAGCTCCTACAATGAGCAGTTCTTC,CSARGPTSSYNEQFF
TRBV20-1,TRBJ2-1,few,TRBD2,TGCAGTGCTAGAGATTCTATAGCGGGGGACTACAATGAGCAGTTCTTC,CSARDSIAGDYNEQFF
TRBV7-8,TRBJ2-1,.,.,TGTGCCAGCAGCTCGACCTACAATGAGCAGTTCTTC,CASSSTYNEQFF
TRBV7-8,TRBJ2-4,many,.,TGTGCCAGCAGCTTAACGAGTGACATTCAGTACTTC,CASSLTSDIQYF
TRBV7-9,TRBJ2-5,few,TRBD2,TGTGCCAGCAGCCCTCGGGGTAGCGGGACTTGGGAGACCCAGTACTTC,CASSPRGSGTWETQYF
TRBV12-3/TRBV12-4,TRBJ2-1,.,TRBD2,TGTGCCAGCAGTCCTTCGCCGGGACTAGCGGGGGTGTTTGGGTCGGGTGAGCAGTTCTTC,CASSPSPGLAGVFGSGEQFF
TRBV7-3,TRBJ2-1,.,TRBD2,TGTGCCAGCAGTTCGGCGGGAGATTTGGATGAGCAGTTCTTC,CASSSAGDLDEQFF
TRBV7-3,TRBJ2-1,.,TRBD2,TGTGCCAGCAGCCCAGCGGGAGGAGGGATTAATGAGCAGTTCTTC,CASSPAGGGINEQFF
TRBV18,TRBJ2-7,many,.,TGTGCCAGCTCACCATCCAAGGTTGGGGAGCAGTACTTC,CASSPSKVGEQYF
TRBV7-9,TRBJ1-1,medium-sized,TRBD1,TGTGCCAGCAGCTCCCCGACAGGGGAGGGAGACACTGAAGCTTTCTTT,CASSSPTGEGDTEAFF
TRBV11-2,TRBJ2-2,.,TRBD2,TGTGCCAGCAGCGTGATAGCGGGGGATTACACCGGGGAGCTGTTTTTT,CASSVIAGDYTGELFF
TRBV5-5,TRBJ2-3,many,TRBD1,TGTGCCAGCAGGCAGACAGGGAGCAGCACAGATACGCAGTATTTT,CASRQTGSSTDTQYF
TRBV20-1,TRBJ2-1,.,.,TGCAGTGCTTACCCCCCGGGGAGGCACTACAATGAGCAGTTCTTC,CSAYPPGRHYNEQFF
TRBV7-3,TRBJ1-1,.,TRBD1,TGTGCCAGCAGCCCAACAGGGGGTTGGGGCACTGAAGCTTTCTTT,CASSPTGGWGTEAFF
TRBV12-3/TRBV12-4,TRBJ1-6,medium-sized,TRBD1,TGTGCCAGCAGTTTAGCCCAGGGGGTCTATAATTCACCCCTCCACTTT,CASSLAQGVYNSPLHF
TRBV11-3,TRBJ2-1,.,.,TGTGCCAGCAGTCGTTATAGCGAGGGGGCCTACAATGAGCAGTTCTTC,CASSRYSEGAYNEQFF
TRBV25-1,TRBJ1-1,.,TRBD1,TGTGCCAGCAGTCGAGGACAGGGTGTCACTGAAGCTTTCTTT,CASSRGQGVTEAFF
TRBV7-8,TRBJ2-5,.,.,TGTGCCAGCAGCTTAAGGGGTGTCGAGACCCAGTACTTC,CASSLRGVETQYF
TRBV7-2,TRBJ2-3,few,.,TGTGCCAGCAGCTTAACCGGAGCGAGCACAGATACGCAGTATTTT,CASSLTGASTDTQYF
TRBV6-5,TRBJ2-1,.,.,TGTGCCAGCAGTACTCAGGGGAAGGATGAGCAGTTCTTC,CASSTQGKDEQFF
TRBV7-8,TRBJ2-1,.,TRBD1,TGTGCCAGCAGCTTCTTCCCCCGGCAGGGGGCTTACAATGAGCAGTTCTTC,CASSFFPRQGAYNEQFF
TRBV7-3,TRBJ2-7,.,.,TGTGCCAGCACCCGAGGAGGGAGAACATCCTACGAGCAGTACTTC,CASTRGGRTSYEQYF
TRBV6-1,TRBJ2-1,few,.,TGTGCCAGCACCCTTAGGGGGTTCTGGAATGAGCAGTTCTTC,CASTLRGFWNEQFF
TRBV28,TRBJ2-1,.,TRBD2,TGTGCCAGTCTAGCGGGAGGTGGGTATGAGCAGTTCTTC,CASLAGGGYEQFF
TRBV4-1,TRBJ2-5,.,.,TGCGCCAGCAGCCAACAACGGGGCGACAATGAGCAGTACTTC,CASSQQRGDNEQYF
TRBV7-8,TRBJ2-6,.,.,TGTGCCAGCAGCTTACAGGGCCTCACTGGGGCCAACGTCCTGACTTTC,CASSLQGLTGANVLTF
TRBV7-6,TRBJ2-5,.,.,TGTGCCAGCAGCCCCGGGACACCGTACCAAGAGACCCAGTACTTC,CASSPGTPYQETQYF
TRBV24-1,TRBJ1-2,few,TRBD1,TGTGCCACCAGTGCCGGAGGACAGGGAGCCTATGGCTACACCTTC,CATSAGGQGAYGYTF